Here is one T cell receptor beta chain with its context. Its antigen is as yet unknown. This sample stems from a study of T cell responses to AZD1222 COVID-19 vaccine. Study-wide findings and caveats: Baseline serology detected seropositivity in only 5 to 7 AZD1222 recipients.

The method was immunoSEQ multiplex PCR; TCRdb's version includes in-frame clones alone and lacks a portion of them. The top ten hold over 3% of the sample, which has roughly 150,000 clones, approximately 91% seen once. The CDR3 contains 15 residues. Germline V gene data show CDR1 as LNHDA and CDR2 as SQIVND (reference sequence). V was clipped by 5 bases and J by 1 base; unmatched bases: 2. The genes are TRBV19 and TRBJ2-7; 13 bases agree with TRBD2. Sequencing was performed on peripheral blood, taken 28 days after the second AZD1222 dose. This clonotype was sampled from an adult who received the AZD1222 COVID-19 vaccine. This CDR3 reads CASSSGLAGSYEQYF. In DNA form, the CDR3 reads TGTGCCAGTAGTTCGGGACTAGCGGGATCCTACGAGCAGTACTTC.